The rows below give T cell receptor beta chains drawn from one sample of a study of blood T cell repertoires in COVID-19. Profiled with immunoSEQ multiplex PCR; TCRdb holds only in-frame clones, not every one. This table holds roughly 130,000 clones, 65% to 85% found once. Source material: peripheral blood. Every receptor here comes from a woman aged 70-85 years with acute or convalescent COVID-19. The CDR3 runs from the conserved cysteine through the conserved F or W. The D gene is left open where the match is weak.

J gene: TRBJ2-1
D gene: TRBD2
V gene: TRBV9
CDR3 protein: CASSVAGLDVNNEQFF
CDR3 DNA: TGTGCCAGCAGCGTAGCAGGACTAGATGTCAACAATGAGCAGTTCTTC

J gene: TRBJ2-3
D gene: TRBD2
V gene: TRBV6-5
CDR3 protein: CASSFTSGGGDTQYF
CDR3 DNA: TGTGCCAGCAGTTTCACTAGCGGGGGAGGGGATACGCAGTATTTT

J gene: TRBJ1-2
D gene: TRBD1
V gene: TRBV11-3
CDR3 protein: CASSLALGQGSRRNYGYTF
CDR3 DNA: TGTGCCAGCAGCTTAGCCCTGGGACAGGGTAGTCGAAGAAACTATGGCTACACCTTC

J gene: TRBJ1-2
D gene: .
V gene: TRBV7-2
CDR3 protein: CASSQTTENYGYTF
CDR3 DNA: TGTGCCAGCAGCCAGACGACAGAGAACTATGGCTACACCTTC

J gene: TRBJ2-1
D gene: TRBD2
V gene: TRBV4-1
CDR3 protein: CASSPSPATGGLANEQFF
CDR3 DNA: TGCGCCAGCAGCCCAAGCCCCGCGACGGGGGGACTAGCCAATGAGCAGTTCTTC

J gene: TRBJ2-3
D gene: .
V gene: TRBV5-1
CDR3 protein: CASSLRGTGTDTQYF
CDR3 DNA: TGCGCCAGCAGCCTTCGGGGGACCGGCACAGATACGCAGTATTTT

J gene: TRBJ1-3
D gene: TRBD1
V gene: TRBV4-1
CDR3 protein: CASSQEPQGASGNTIYF
CDR3 DNA: TGCGCCAGCAGCCAAGAACCCCAGGGGGCTTCTGGAAACACCATATATTTT

J gene: TRBJ1-2
D gene: TRBD1
V gene: TRBV27
CDR3 protein: CASSLTGINYGYTF
CDR3 DNA: TGTGCCAGCAGTTTGACAGGGATTAACTATGGCTACACCTTC

J gene: TRBJ2-7
D gene: .
V gene: TRBV6-6
CDR3 protein: CASSYSASVNEQYF
CDR3 DNA: TGTGCCAGCAGTTACTCGGCCAGTGTTAACGAGCAGTACTTC

J gene: TRBJ1-2
D gene: .
V gene: TRBV24-1
CDR3 protein: CATSDRTERYGYTF
CDR3 DNA: TGTGCCACCAGTGATCGGACTGAGAGGTATGGCTACACCTTC

J gene: TRBJ1-5
D gene: TRBD1
V gene: TRBV6-6
CDR3 protein: CASSSIQGGNQPQHF
CDR3 DNA: TGTGCCAGCAGTTCCATACAGGGGGGCAATCAGCCCCAGCATTTT

J gene: TRBJ2-7
D gene: TRBD2
V gene: TRBV5-4
CDR3 protein: CASSPGLAGAIYEQYF
CDR3 DNA: TGTGCCAGCAGCCCCGGACTAGCGGGGGCCATCTACGAGCAGTACTTC

J gene: TRBJ2-2
D gene: .
V gene: TRBV11-3
CDR3 protein: CASSPRQSFGGELFF
CDR3 DNA: TGTGCCAGCAGCCCCCGACAGTCCTTCGGCGGGGAGCTGTTTTTT

J gene: TRBJ1-5
D gene: TRBD1
V gene: TRBV19
CDR3 protein: CASSPYWDRGHQPQHF
CDR3 DNA: TGTGCCAGTAGTCCCTATTGGGACAGGGGGCATCAGCCCCAGCATTTT

J gene: TRBJ1-2
D gene: TRBD1
V gene: TRBV4-3
CDR3 protein: CASSQDGQGVGAGGYTF
CDR3 DNA: TGCGCCAGCAGCCAAGACGGACAGGGAGTCGGAGCCGGGGGCTACACCTTC

J gene: TRBJ2-2
D gene: .
V gene: TRBV29-1
CDR3 protein: CSVENQQGGGLFF
CDR3 DNA: TGCAGCGTGGAAAACCAACAGGGTGGGGGGCTGTTTTTT